The 27 T cell receptor beta chains listed next were all sequenced from one sample in a study of T cells in tuberculosis. Data came from immunoSEQ multiplex PCR; TCRdb stores just in-frame clones and leaves some out. The data hold about 44,000 clones, with around 96% observed a single time. Sequencing used PBMCs. These receptors originate from a donor between 10 and 35 years old with latent tuberculosis or without tuberculosis infection.

This chain uses TRBV5-1 with TRBJ1-1; D gene ambiguous. The CDR3 covers 16 residues. Trimming shortened V by 0 bases and J by 0 bases, and 12 bases separated the two germline ends. Germline V CDR1 and CDR2: SGHRS, YFSETQ. The CDR3 sequence: CASSLVATSMNTEAFF. The CDR3 DNA sequence: TGCGCCAGCAGCTTGGTCGCAACTTCAATGAACACTGAAGCTTTCTTT.

The rearrangement links TRBV12-2 to TRBJ1-5. TRBV12-2 is annotated as a pseudogene. This CDR3 comprises 17 residues. The CDR3 region has the DNA TGTGCAAGTCGCTTAGTAGCCTTTGGAAAGGAGAATCAGCCCCAGCATTTT. It translates to CASRLVAFGKENQPQHF.

This clone occurred once. This sequence joins TRBV4-1 and TRBJ2-7, with D hard to call. The V and J ends lost 0 bases and 0 bases respectively, with 12 bases between them. There are 16 residues in the CDR3. The V gene's germline CDR1 is MGHRA and CDR2 YSYEKL. The CDR3 nucleotides are TGCGCCAGCAGCCAAGAACCCCTGAGGAGCTCCTACGAGCAGTACTTC. Translation: CASSQEPLRSSYEQYF.

This chain uses TRBV6-5 with TRBJ1-3; no clear D. Trimming shortened V by 4 bases and J by 11 bases, and 21 bases separated the two germline ends. Per the germline V gene, CDR1 is MNHEY and CDR2 is SVGAGI. The CDR3 extends over 15 amino acids. This CDR3 reads CASSSAVNPNRAIYF. The CDR3 nucleotides are TGTGCCAGCAGTTCCGCGGTTAACCCAAATCGGGCCATATATTTT.

This chain links TRBV11-2 with TRBJ2-7; D possibly corresponds to TRBD1 (6 bases). This CDR3 is built from 15 residues. Trimming took off 4 bases at V and 3 bases at J, with 16 bases between the two ends. Per germline, CDR1 SGHAT and CDR2 FQNNGV. DNA of the CDR3: TGTGCCAGCAGCTCTTTCCGGGGCAGGGGCTACGAGCAGTACTTC. The encoded protein is CASSSFRGRGYEQYF.

The chain uses TRBV4-2 and TRBJ1-1; D unclear. In germline, CDR1 is LGHNA, CDR2 YNFKEQ. V was cut by 4 bases and J by 4 bases, with 16 bases left in between. The CDR3 spans 15 residues. The CDR3 reads CASSREGRDVTEAFF. DNA for the CDR3: TGTGCCAGCAGCCGCGAGGGAAGGGATGTCACTGAAGCTTTCTTT.

The chain joins TRBV7-8 to TRBJ2-5; D is unclear. The ends were cut back, 4 bases at V and 4 bases at J, with 7 bases in the middle. This CDR3 comprises 12 residues. The germline CDR1 and CDR2 sequences are SGHVS and FQNEAQ. In DNA form, the CDR3 reads TGTGCCAGCAGCTCCTCGGTAGAGACCCAGTACTTC. As protein: CASSSSVETQYF.

The CDR3 DNA follows: TGCGCCAGCAGCCAAGTAGGGACAGCGAACACCGGGGAGCTGTTTTTT. It codes for CASSQVGTANTGELFF. This chain links TRBV4-1 with TRBJ2-2; 7 bases match TRBD1. Germline trimming cut 1 base from V and 0 bases from J; bases unmatched to any gene: 2. CDR1 is MGHRA and CDR2 is YSYEKL in the germline V gene. This CDR3 is 16 amino acids long.

This chain connects TRBV7-2 to TRBJ1-2; TRBD1 aligns across 7 bases. The CDR3 covers 14 residues. Germline V gene lookup returns CDR1 SGHTA and CDR2 FQGNSA. V gave up 4 bases and J gave up 2 bases; unmatched junction bases: 4. For the CDR3, the DNA is TGTGCCAGCAGCTCCCGGGACAGCAACTATGGCTACACCTTC. Its translation: CASSSRDSNYGYTF.

The chain carries TRBV6-5 and TRBJ1-1; 7 bases align to TRBD1. Germline values: CDR1 MNHEY, CDR2 SVGAGI. The length of the CDR3 is 13 residues. Trimming removed 6 bases from V and 1 base from J; junction bases left unmatched: 2. The CDR3 region is CASRWTGNTEAFF. DNA for the CDR3: TGTGCCAGCAGATGGACAGGGAACACTGAAGCTTTCTTT.

The chain carries TRBV7-8 and TRBJ2-1, with TRBD2 identical over 10 bases. The germline V gene encodes CDR1 SGHVS and CDR2 FQNEAQ. The trim removed 5 bases at V and 8 bases at J, leaving 12 bases unmatched. The CDR3 contains 16 residues. The CDR3 nucleotides read TGTGCCAGCAGCCCCCAAGCGGGAGGGCCATGGGATGAGCAGTTCTTC. Amino acid sequence: CASSPQAGGPWDEQFF.

The V and J genes are TRBV30 and TRBJ1-1, with a weak D call TRBD1 (6 bases). CDR3 length: 15 residues. Trimming shortened V by 3 bases and J by 0 bases, and 14 bases separated the two germline ends. The V gene's germline CDR1 is GTSNPN and CDR2 SVGIG (reference sequence). The CDR3 spells CAWRIRDRLNTEAFF. In nucleotides, the CDR3 is TGTGCCTGGAGAATTCGCGACAGGTTGAACACTGAAGCTTTCTTT.

The chain has TRBV5-1 and TRBJ1-1; 10 bases are a match to TRBD1. Looked up from germline, CDR1 is SGHRS and CDR2 is YFSETQ. The CDR3 sequence is 15 residues long. V shed 0 bases and J 5 bases; nucleotides not matched to a gene: 4. CDR3 sequence (DNA): TGCGCCAGCAGCTTGGGACAGGGGGCGGTGACTGAAGCTTTCTTT. Encoded protein: CASSLGQGAVTEAFF.

The chain uses TRBV19 and TRBJ2-3; 10 nucleotides match TRBD1. V was pared by 3 bases and J by 5 bases, with 2 bases of the junction left unmatched. In germline, CDR1 is LNHDA, CDR2 SQIVND (reference sequence). This CDR3 has 14 amino acids. The CDR3 DNA is TGTGCCAGTAGTATGACAGGGGGCCAAGATACGCAGTATTTT. This translates into CASSMTGGQDTQYF.

This clone was observed once. V gene TRBV5-1 combines with J gene TRBJ2-3; D remains unclear. This CDR3 has 15 residues. Trimming cost V 0 bases and J 0 bases, with 8 bases left between them. Germline CDR1 reads SGHRS; CDR2 reads YFSETQ. The CDR3 sequence: CASSLGQASTDTQYF. The CDR3 bases are TGCGCCAGCAGCTTGGGTCAGGCGAGCACAGATACGCAGTATTTT.

This clone was seen a handful of times. This chain's CDR3 is CASSARPGTHYEQYF. The CDR3 coding sequence is TGTGCCAGCAGCGCCAGGCCCGGGACACACTACGAGCAGTACTTC. The chain joins TRBV9 to TRBJ2-7, with D possibly TRBD1 on 6 matching bases. The germline CDR1 and CDR2 sequences are SGDLS and YYNGEE. The CDR3 sequence is 15 residues long. Trimming cost V 3 bases and J 3 bases, with 16 bases left between them.

The chain uses TRBV6-5 and TRBJ2-3; D unresolved. The germline V gene has CDR1 MNHEY and CDR2 SVGAGI. V gave up 3 bases and J gave up 0 bases, with 4 bases separating them. This CDR3 is built from 13 residues. Here the CDR3 DNA reads TGTGCCAGCAGTTATACTAGCACAGATACGCAGTATTTT. This sequence encodes CASSYTSTDTQYF.

J is TRBJ2-7 and V is TRBV4-2; D is unclear. The CDR3 is 13 residues long. V was trimmed by 1 base and J by 3 bases, leaving 7 bases between them. Germline V gene data show CDR1 as LGHNA and CDR2 as YNFKEQ. The CDR3, as DNA: TGTGCCAGCAGCCAAGTTACTCTCTACGAGCAGTACTTC. It encodes CASSQVTLYEQYF.

V gene TRBV5-6 combines with J gene TRBJ2-1, with TRBD2 matching over 9 bases. V dropped 4 bases and J dropped 0; count of bases not matched to a gene: 14. The CDR3 covers 19 residues. The germline gives CDR1 SGHDT, CDR2 YYEEEE. This CDR3 reads CASSQLAGLTPSSYNEQFF. The CDR3 DNA reads TGTGCCAGCAGCCAGCTAGCGGGGCTCACCCCGAGCTCCTACAATGAGCAGTTCTTC.

V and J are TRBV29-1 and TRBJ1-2; TRBD1 agrees at 7 bases. CDR3 length equals 12 residues. CDR1 is SQVTM and CDR2 is ANQGSEA in the germline V gene. V lost 6 bases to trimming and J lost 6 bases; unmatched junction nucleotides: 7. The CDR3 nucleotides are TGCAGCGTCGTCGGGACAGAGAATGGCTACACCTTC. Translation gives CSVVGTENGYTF. The full variable domain, rest sourced from reference TRBV29-1 and TRBJ1-2, is SAVISQKPSRDICQRGTSLTIQCQVDSQVTMMFWYRQQPGQSLTLIATANQGSEATYESGFVIDKFPISRPNLTFSTLTVSNMSPEDSSIYLCSVVGTENGYTFGSGTRLTVV.

The V and J genes are TRBV19 and TRBJ2-3; 8 nucleotides align to TRBD1. After removal of 8 bases from V and 9 bases from J, the junction contained 10 bases not matched to a gene. Germline loops: CDR1 LNHDA, CDR2 SQIVND (reference sequence). This CDR3 spans 13 amino acids. The DNA for the CDR3 is TGTGCCAGTTGGGGACAGGTGGGGGAAACGCAGTATTTT. Protein: CASWGQVGETQYF.

V is TRBV5-4 and J is TRBJ2-3; TRBD1 aligns across 8 bases. The CDR3 runs to 15 residues. Germline loops: CDR1 SGHNT, CDR2 YYREEE (reference sequence). V was clipped by 4 bases and J by 1 base; unmatched bases: 5. The CDR3 is CASSPTGARTDTQYF. CDR3 DNA sequence: TGTGCCAGCAGCCCGACAGGGGCTCGCACAGATACGCAGTATTTT.

The CDR3 bases are TGTGCCAGCAGGCCCGGGGAGGTTTACACAGATACGCAGTATTTT. This translates into CASRPGEVYTDTQYF. V is TRBV6-5 and J is TRBJ2-3; D possibly corresponds to TRBD2 (6 bases). The CDR3 spans 15 residues. CDR1 and CDR2 (germline): MNHEY, SVGAGI. The germline V and J ends were trimmed by 6 bases and 2 bases, with 15 bases remaining between them.

The V and J genes are TRBV19 and TRBJ2-7; 8 nucleotides line up with TRBD2. The CDR3 covers 16 residues. Unmatched junction bases numbered 8, after V lost 1 base and J lost 3 bases. CDR1 and CDR2 (germline): LNHDA, SQIVND (reference sequence). The CDR3 is CASSIVGSGAYYEQYF. The DNA for the CDR3 is TGTGCCAGTAGTATAGTAGGTAGCGGGGCCTACTACGAGCAGTACTTC.

The rearrangement uses TRBV11-2 and TRBJ2-7; 10 nucleotides line up with TRBD1. Germline V lookup: CDR1 SGHAT, CDR2 FQNNGV. CDR3 length: 15 amino acids. V shed 3 bases and J 2 bases; nucleotides not matched to a gene: 4. The CDR3 spells CASSLLGQGTYEQYF. The DNA for the CDR3 is TGTGCCAGCAGCTTGTTGGGACAGGGGACCTACGAGCAGTACTTC.

The genes are TRBV5-1 and TRBJ2-3; TRBD2 might be the D (5 bases). The length of the CDR3 is 14 residues. Trimming cost V 6 bases and J 0 bases, with 11 bases left between them. Germline CDR1 SGHRS, CDR2 YFSETQ. CDR3 amino acids: CASMGGGSTDTQYF. As DNA, the CDR3 is TGCGCCAGCATGGGTGGAGGTAGCACAGATACGCAGTATTTT.

The V call is TRBV27, the J call TRBJ2-3, with TRBD2 matching 11 bases. Germline V gives CDR1 MNHEY, CDR2 SMNVEV (reference sequence). CDR3 length: 16 residues. V lost 7 bases, J lost 11 bases, and 17 bases stayed unmatched. The CDR3 reads CASTLRLAGSIEGQYF. The CDR3 DNA reads TGTGCCAGCACCCTCCGACTAGCGGGATCTATCGAGGGGCAGTATTTT.